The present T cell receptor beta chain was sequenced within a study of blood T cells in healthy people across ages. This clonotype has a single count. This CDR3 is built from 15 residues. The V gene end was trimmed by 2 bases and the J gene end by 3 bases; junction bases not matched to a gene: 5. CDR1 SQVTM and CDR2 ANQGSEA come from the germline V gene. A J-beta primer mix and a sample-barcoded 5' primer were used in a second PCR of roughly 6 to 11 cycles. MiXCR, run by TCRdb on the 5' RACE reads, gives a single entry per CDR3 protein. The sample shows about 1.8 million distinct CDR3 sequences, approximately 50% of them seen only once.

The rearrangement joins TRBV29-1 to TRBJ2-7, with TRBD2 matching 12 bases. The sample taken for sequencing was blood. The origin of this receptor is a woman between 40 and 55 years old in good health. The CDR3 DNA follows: TGCAGCGTTGAATCCCTAGCGGGAGGGTTCTACGAGCAGTACTTC. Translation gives CSVESLAGGFYEQYF.